What follows are 26 T cell receptor beta chains derived from one specimen sequenced in a study of cytomegalovirus exposure and HLA in healthy donors. 60 Vbeta and 13 Jbeta primers were used in PCR. Assay used: immunoSEQ multiplex PCR; TCRdb lists only in-frame clones, some missing. The sample has around 99,000 clones; over 65% are singletons. Sequenced input: PBMCs. These TCRs come from a man in his forties or fifties in good health and CMV-seronegative.

The rearrangement links TRBV7-2 to TRBJ2-3, with D perhaps matching TRBD2 (6 bases). Germline V gene sequence: CDR1 SGHTA, CDR2 FQGNSA. The CDR3 has 15 amino acids. The ends were cut back, 5 bases at V and 2 bases at J, with 14 bases in the middle. The CDR3 bases are TGTGCCAGCAGCATGGGACTTACTTACACAGATACGCAGTATTTT. Protein product: CASSMGLTYTDTQYF.

The J gene is TRBJ2-1, the V gene TRBV20-1; D is ambiguous. The CDR3 sequence is 11 residues long. V lost 6 bases to trimming and J lost 7 bases, with 10 bases between them. The germline V gene has CDR1 DFQATT and CDR2 SNEGSKA (reference sequence). The CDR3 sequence: CSAQEENEQFF. CDR3 nucleotide sequence: TGCAGTGCGCAAGAAGAGAATGAGCAGTTCTTC.

The rearrangement joins TRBV5-1 to TRBJ1-1; D might be TRBD1 (6 bases). CDR3 length equals 15 residues. The V end lost 2 bases, the J end lost 0 bases, and 11 bases lay between the germline ends. The germline V gene has CDR1 SGHRS and CDR2 YFSETQ. This chain's CDR3 is CASSLGGNLNTEAFF. The CDR3, as DNA: TGCGCCAGCAGCTTAGGGGGAAACTTGAACACTGAAGCTTTCTTT.

The chain joins TRBV2 to TRBJ2-7; 11 nucleotides agree with TRBD2. V lost 7 bases, J lost 3 bases, and 5 bases stayed unmatched. This CDR3 contains 14 residues. Per the germline V gene, CDR1 is SNHLY and CDR2 is FYNNEI. The CDR3 bases are TGTGCCAGCACCGAAGGACTAGCGGGCTACGAGCAGTACTTC. Its protein product is CASTEGLAGYEQYF.

The chain employs TRBV7-9 and TRBJ2-2; TRBD1 agrees at 10 bases. J lost 4 bases, V lost 5 bases, and 4 bases had no gene match. Per germline, CDR1 SEHNR and CDR2 FQNEAQ (reference sequence). The CDR3 sequence is 15 residues long. CDR3 bases: TGTGCCAGCAGCCACGACAGGGGGCTCACCGGGGAGCTGTTTTTT. Translated: CASSHDRGLTGELFF.

The gene calls are TRBV6-1 and TRBJ1-2, with 11 bases that match TRBD1. With 3 bases clipped from V and 7 bases from J, the junction kept 1 base outside the gene matches. Germline lookup yields CDR1 MNHNS and CDR2 SASEGT. The CDR3 has 13 residues. The DNA for the CDR3 is TGTGCCAGCAGTGAGGACAGGGGGCTTGGCTACACCTTC. As protein: CASSEDRGLGYTF.

The chain employs TRBV15 and TRBJ1-3, with D unresolved. V lost 5 bases and J lost 1, with 9 bases in between. The CDR3 runs 14 residues. Germline lookup yields CDR1 LNHNV and CDR2 YYDKDF (reference sequence). This chain's CDR3 is CATSPERSGNTIYF. The CDR3 nucleotides read TGTGCCACCAGCCCCGAGAGGTCTGGAAACACCATATATTTT.

The rearrangement joins TRBV7-9 to TRBJ2-1, with 7 bases aligning to TRBD2. CDR3 length equals 13 residues. Germline CDR1 and CDR2: SEHNR and FQNEAQ (reference sequence). With V trimmed by 4 bases and J by 13 bases, 10 bases remained unmatched. CDR3 in amino acids: CASSSSWRERQFF. The CDR3 DNA reads as TGTGCCAGCAGCTCTAGTTGGCGGGAGCGTCAGTTCTTC. The full variable domain, rest sourced from reference TRBV7-9 and TRBJ2-1, is DTGVSQNPRHKITKRGQNVTFRCDPISEHNRLYWYRQTLGQGPEFLTYFQNEAQLEKSRLLSDRFSAERPKGSFSTLEIQRTEQGDSAMYLCASSSSWRERQFFGPGTRLTVL.

CDR3 in amino acids: CASSPGTGSQPQHF. CDR3 coding DNA: TGCGCCAGCAGCCCTGGGACAGGTAGTCAGCCCCAGCATTTT. J is TRBJ1-5 and V is TRBV5-1; TRBD1 agrees at 8 bases. Trimming removed 4 bases from V and 6 bases from J; junction bases left unmatched: 6. The V gene's germline CDR1 is SGHRS and CDR2 YFSETQ. The CDR3 spans 14 residues.

This rearrangement joins TRBV5-1 to TRBJ2-7; 8 nucleotides align to TRBD1. The V and J ends lost 4 bases and 1 base, in that order; junction bases with no gene match: 1. CDR1 is SGHRS and CDR2 is YFSETQ in the germline V gene. The CDR3 contains 13 residues. CDR3 residues: CASSRDRSYEQYF. CDR3 nucleotides: TGCGCCAGCAGCCGGGACAGGTCCTACGAGCAGTACTTC.

This clone appeared a few times. The V and J genes are TRBV6-5 and TRBJ1-1; D remains unclear. Germline V lookup: CDR1 MNHEY, CDR2 SVGAGI. The CDR3 extends over 13 amino acids. Trimming stripped 4 bases from V and 2 bases from J, with 8 bases between. In DNA form, the CDR3 reads TGTGCCAGCAGTTCCCCGGGAAACACTGAAGCTTTCTTT. Protein product: CASSSPGNTEAFF.

The chain uses TRBV5-1 and TRBJ2-1, with no clear D. V was cut by 3 bases and J by 0 bases, with 10 bases left in between. The CDR3 totals 15 residues. Per germline, CDR1 SGHRS and CDR2 YFSETQ. CDR3 sequence: CASSSGKNSYNEQFF. In DNA form, the CDR3 reads TGCGCCAGCAGCTCAGGAAAAAACTCCTACAATGAGCAGTTCTTC.

This clone was counted only a few times. The chain links TRBV5-8 to TRBJ2-7, with TRBD2 matching over 7 bases. Unmatched junction bases numbered 7, after V lost 2 bases and J lost 2 bases. This CDR3 is built from 15 residues. Germline CDR1 is SGHTS and CDR2 is YDEGEE. The CDR3 coding sequence is TGTGCCAGCAGCTTTAGACTAGCAGCCACCTACGAGCAGTACTTC. Protein: CASSFRLAATYEQYF.

The genes are TRBV4-1 and TRBJ1-4, with TRBD1 matching 7 bases. The germline CDR1 and CDR2 sequences are MGHRA and YSYEKL. This CDR3 has 14 residues. The junction had 6 bases not matched to a gene; V was cut back by 4 bases and J by 7 bases. The CDR3 nucleotides are TGCGCCAGCAGCCTCGGACAGGCTCCTGAAAAACTGTTTTTT. The encoded protein is CASSLGQAPEKLFF.

V usage is TRBV28 and J usage is TRBJ2-7; 8 bases are shared with TRBD2. The length of the CDR3 is 14 residues. V trimming: 3 bases; J trimming: 6 bases; junction bases outside the gene matches: 7. Germline lookup yields CDR1 MDHEN and CDR2 SYDVKM. CDR3 sequence (DNA): TGTGCCAGCAGTTTGACGGGAGGGCGGTCCGAGCAGTACTTC. Its protein is CASSLTGGRSEQYF.

The chain carries TRBV5-1 and TRBJ1-6; D is possibly TRBD1 (5 bases). V lost 0 bases and J lost 10, with 11 bases in between. CDR3 length: 14 residues. Germline CDR1 SGHRS, CDR2 YFSETQ. For the CDR3, the DNA is TGCGCCAGCAGCTTGGCCATGGAGGGGTCACCCCTCCACTTT. Protein: CASSLAMEGSPLHF.

This clone was detected only a few times. This chain links TRBV6-5 with TRBJ2-1; 8 bases fit TRBD2. The CDR3 has 16 residues. Unmatched junction bases numbered 5, after V lost 2 bases and J lost 2 bases. Germline V gives CDR1 MNHEY, CDR2 SVGAGI. In DNA, the CDR3 is TGTGCCAGCAGTTACGAGGAACTAGCGGCCTACAATGAGCAGTTCTTC. This gives the protein CASSYEELAAYNEQFF.

This clone appeared a single time. The chain couples TRBV27 to TRBJ2-3; TRBD2 aligns across 11 bases. The V gene's germline CDR1 is MNHEY and CDR2 SMNVEV (reference sequence). CDR3 length: 17 amino acids. V dropped 3 bases and J dropped 4; count of bases not matched to a gene: 9. The DNA for the CDR3 is TGTGCCAGCAGTTTTACTCGACTAGCGGGATTATCAGATACGCAGTATTTT. It encodes CASSFTRLAGLSDTQYF.

This clone has a handful of counts. V gene TRBV6-1 combines with J gene TRBJ1-5; D call uncertain. The CDR3 sequence is 11 residues long. V lost 2 bases to trimming and J lost 9 bases, with 5 bases between them. CDR1 and CDR2 from the germline V gene are MNHNS and SASEGT. The CDR3, as DNA: TGTGCCAGCAGTGAATCCTGGCCCCAGCATTTT. Its translation: CASSESWPQHF.

The J gene is TRBJ2-5, the V gene TRBV30; TRBD1 matches 10 bases. The CDR3 runs to 14 residues. Looked up from germline, CDR1 is GTSNPN and CDR2 is SVGIG (reference sequence). V was clipped by 4 bases and J by 2 bases; unmatched bases: 4. Here the CDR3 reads CAWNPGQGQETQYF. The DNA of the CDR3 is TGTGCCTGGAACCCGGGACAGGGGCAAGAGACCCAGTACTTC.

The CDR3 loop reads CASSRSMGAPPYGYTF. CDR3 nucleotides: TGCGCCAGCAGCCGTAGTATGGGGGCGCCTCCCTATGGCTACACCTTC. V is TRBV5-1 and J is TRBJ1-2; maybe TRBD1 (6 bases). Looked up from germline, CDR1 is SGHRS and CDR2 is YFSETQ. The CDR3 is 16 residues long. The ends were cut back, 4 bases at V and 4 bases at J, with 20 bases in the middle. The entire variable domain, with the rest obtained from reference TRBV5-1 and TRBJ1-2, is as follows: KAGVTQTPRYLIKTRGQQVTLSCSPISGHRSVSWYQQTPGQGLQFLFEYFSETQRNKGNFPGRFSGRQFSNSRSEMNVSTLELGDSALYLCASSRSMGAPPYGYTFGSGTRLTVV.

This clone turned up a few times. The chain is built from TRBV15 and TRBJ1-4, with 9 positions matching TRBD1. V lost 5 bases to trimming and J lost 4 bases; unmatched junction nucleotides: 5. The germline V gene has CDR1 LNHNV and CDR2 YYDKDF (reference sequence). CDR3 length: 15 amino acids. CDR3 coding DNA: TGTGCCACCAGCTACCCGGGACAGGGTAATGAAAAACTGTTTTTT. Residues: CATSYPGQGNEKLFF.

J is TRBJ1-5 and V is TRBV6-6; D not resolved. This CDR3 has 11 amino acids. Germline V gene lookup returns CDR1 MNHNY and CDR2 SVGAGI (reference sequence). V dropped 6 bases and J dropped 7 bases, with 7 bases sitting between them. In nucleotides, the CDR3 is TGTGCCAGCAGAAGAGAGCAGCCCCAGCATTTT. Protein product: CASRREQPQHF.

The J gene is TRBJ1-1, the V gene TRBV6-1; TRBD1 agrees at 7 bases. Trimming cost V 4 bases and J 7 bases; bases outside gene matches: 3. Germline CDR1 MNHNS, CDR2 SASEGT. CDR3 size: 12 residues. CDR3 sequence: CASSGGTVEAFF. DNA of the CDR3: TGTGCCAGCAGTGGCGGGACAGTTGAAGCTTTCTTT.

This clone was counted only a few times. This chain uses TRBV21-1 with TRBJ1-5; the DNA was not compared with TRBD1, the D call given in the table. TRBV21-1 is a pseudogene locus. The CDR3 runs 16 residues. The CDR3 sequence is CASSKTGTGPPQPQHF. Here the CDR3 DNA reads TGTGCCAGCAGCAAAACTGGGACAGGGCCGCCCCAGCCCCAGCATTTT.

The V call is TRBV5-6, the J call TRBJ2-2; possible D gene TRBD1, 6 bases. Trimming shortened V by 4 bases and J by 8 bases, and 15 bases separated the two germline ends. CDR3 length: 14 residues. Germline lookup yields CDR1 SGHDT and CDR2 YYEEEE. This CDR3 is CASSHTTGLGELFF. The CDR3 nucleotides read TGTGCCAGCAGCCACACTACAGGGTTAGGGGAGCTGTTTTTT.